This passage covers 32 T cell receptor beta chains from one sample sequenced in a study of T cell repertoires in cytomegalovirus infection. These receptors are not linked to any known antigen. TCRdb fed the reads into MiXCR, producing one record per CDR3 protein. The repertoire holds approximately 730,000 distinct CDR3 sequences, with almost 30% as singletons. Sequencing was performed on cultured CD8+ T cells from PBMCs, taken from culture after CMV antigen stimulation. The receptors were gathered from a human donor in good health (CMV status not recorded). Some clones in this sample may be carry-over from other donors' samples.

The rearrangement links TRBV12-3 or TRBV12-4 to TRBJ2-7; 7 nucleotides align to TRBD1. The CDR3 runs 14 residues. V lost 2 bases, J lost 4 bases, and 5 bases stayed unmatched. CDR3 nucleotide sequence: TGTGCCAGCAGTTTAAGACAGGGAATATACGAGCAGTACTTC. Its translation: CASSLRQGIYEQYF.

The chain is built from TRBV6-4 and TRBJ1-2; 9 bases line up with TRBD1. The CDR3 has 15 residues. Germline lookup yields CDR1 MRHNA and CDR2 SNTAGT. The V and J ends lost 3 bases and 0 bases, in that order; junction bases with no gene match: 2. As DNA, the CDR3 is TGTGCCAGCAGTGAACAGGGGGCCGCTAACTATGGCTACACCTTC. Its translation: CASSEQGAANYGYTF.

The rearrangement uses TRBV6-5 and TRBJ1-6; 8 bases agree with TRBD1. V shed 2 bases, J shed 5 bases, and the junction held 5 bases outside the gene matches. The CDR3 totals 16 residues. Germline V gene lookup returns CDR1 MNHEY and CDR2 SVGAGI. CDR3 bases: TGTGCCAGCAGTTACCCGCGGGACAGGAATAATTCACCCCTCCACTTT. Translating gives CASSYPRDRNNSPLHF.

This clonotype was seen more than once but under ten times. This rearrangement joins TRBV10-3 to TRBJ2-1, with TRBD1 matching 7 bases. The length of the CDR3 is 15 residues. Germline V lookup: CDR1 ENHRY, CDR2 SYGVKD. Germline trimming cut 8 bases from V and 2 bases from J; bases unmatched to any gene: 9. The CDR3 is CAIGPEDRAYNEQFF. For the CDR3, the DNA is TGTGCCATCGGGCCGGAAGACAGGGCCTACAATGAGCAGTTCTTC.

The chain links TRBV12-5 to TRBJ2-3; no firm D call. CDR3 length: 15 amino acids. Germline CDR1 and CDR2: LGHNT and FRNRAP. The germline V and J ends were trimmed by 3 bases and 2 bases, with 12 bases remaining between them. The CDR3 loop is CASGFLPVNTDTQYF. The CDR3 bases are TGTGCTAGTGGTTTCCTACCAGTGAACACAGATACGCAGTATTTT. Together with reference TRBV12-5 and TRBJ2-3, the CDR3 gives the full variable domain: DARVTQTPRHKVTEMGQEVTMRCQPILGHNTVFWYRQTMMQGLELLAYFRNRAPLDDSGMPKDRFSAEMPDATLATLKIQPSEPRDSAVYFCASGFLPVNTDTQYFGPGTRLTVL.

This clonotype has more than one count but fewer than ten. In DNA form, the CDR3 reads TGCGCCAGTGCCCTGGGGGTTGTTCTTGGAACCGAGAACTACAATGAGCAGTTCTTC. It encodes CASALGVVLGTENYNEQFF. The V gene is TRBV5-1, the J gene TRBJ2-1; D could derive from TRBD1 or TRBD2 (5 bases each). This CDR3 comprises 19 residues. Trimming took 8 bases from V and 3 from J, leaving 30 bases between them. In germline, CDR1 is SGHRS, CDR2 YFSETQ.

This chain uses TRBV25-1 with TRBJ2-4; the D gene is possibly TRBD1 (7 bases). Germline V CDR1 and CDR2: MGHDK, SYGVNS. V was pared by 4 bases and J by 8 bases, with 9 bases between. The CDR3 runs 12 residues. The CDR3 DNA reads TGTGCCAGCAGTGTCAGGGGGGACATTCAGTACTTC. Translating it yields CASSVRGDIQYF. The whole variable domain, remainder taken from reference TRBV25-1 and TRBJ2-4, is EADIYQTPRYLVIGTGKKITLECSQTMGHDKMYWYQQDPGMELHLIHYSYGVNSTEKGDLSSESTVSRIRTEHFPLTLESARPSHTSQYLCASSVRGDIQYFGAGTRLSVL.

This clonotype has just a few counts. The V call is TRBV6-1, the J call TRBJ2-7; TRBD2 aligns across 9 bases. CDR1 is MNHNS and CDR2 is SASEGT in the germline V gene. V shed 8 bases and J 5 bases; nucleotides not matched to a gene: 4. This CDR3 contains 12 residues. CDR3 loop: CASRGGANEQYF. Written as DNA, the CDR3 is TGTGCCAGCCGCGGGGGGGCCAACGAGCAGTACTTC.

The chain carries TRBV9 and TRBJ2-7, with D tentatively TRBD1 (7 bases). Germline-derived CDR1 and CDR2 are SGDLS and YYNGEE. The CDR3 is made up of 14 amino acids. V was cut by 10 bases and J by 6 bases, with 23 bases left in between. DNA for the CDR3: TGTGCCCTTTGGGCAGGGGGGAAAGTAGGCGAGCAGTACGTC. It specifies CALWAGGKVGEQYV.

The gene calls are TRBV7-9 and TRBJ1-1; D may be TRBD1 (6 bases). V was shortened by 0 bases and J by 1 base, with 15 bases between the two germline ends. The CDR3 has 17 residues. Germline V gene data show CDR1 as SEHNR and CDR2 as FQNEAQ (reference sequence). The CDR3 region is CASSLALQGRENTEAFF. The DNA of the CDR3 is TGTGCCAGCAGCTTAGCCCTACAGGGACGGGAGAACACTGAAGCTTTCTTT.

The V and J genes are TRBV27 and TRBJ2-1; D might be TRBD1 (7 bases). The CDR3 extends over 14 amino acids. V lost 6 bases and J lost 1, with 10 bases in between. Germline V CDR1 and CDR2: MNHEY, SMNVEV (reference sequence). CDR3 DNA sequence: TGTGCCAGCAGCAGGGGGGCTTCCTACAATGAGCAGTTCTTC. Translated, it gives CASSRGASYNEQFF.

This clonotype has ten or more counts. The chain is built from TRBV28 and TRBJ1-3; D is undetermined. The germline V gene has CDR1 MDHEN and CDR2 SYDVKM. The CDR3 runs 12 residues. Trimming pared 6 bases from V and 5 bases from J, leaving 8 bases between. Here the CDR3 DNA reads TGTGCCAGCAGGCCTTCAAGAAACACCATATATTTT. Translating gives CASRPSRNTIYF.

This chain links TRBV7-3 with TRBJ2-1, with D possibly TRBD1 on 6 matching bases. V was shortened by 1 base and J by 5 bases, with 15 bases between the two germline ends. Germline V gives CDR1 SGHTA, CDR2 FQGTGA. This CDR3 spans 16 amino acids. This CDR3 is CASSLNRAAINNEQFF. The CDR3 DNA reads TGTGCCAGCAGCTTAAACAGGGCAGCCATAAACAATGAGCAGTTCTTC. Complete variable domain (other parts from reference TRBV7-3 and TRBJ2-1): GAGVSQTPSNKVTEKGKYVELRCDPISGHTALYWYRQSLGQGPEFLIYFQGTGAADDSGLPNDRFFAVRPEGSVSTLKIQRTERGDSAVYLCASSLNRAAINNEQFFGPGTRLTVL.

The V call is TRBV4-1, the J call TRBJ2-7, with unresolved D. The CDR3 extends over 14 amino acids. V lost 3 bases, J lost 2 bases, and 11 bases lay in between. The V gene's germline CDR1 is MGHRA and CDR2 YSYEKL. Written as DNA, the CDR3 is TGCGCCAGCAGCCAGGGGTCGGCTACCTACGAGCAGTACTTC. Amino acids: CASSQGSATYEQYF.

As to this clonotype: Sequence at one end of the junction differs from germline and may be a read error. The CDR3 DNA reads as TGCGCCAGCAGCCCGGGACAGGGACACAATAAGCAGTTCTTC. This encodes CASSPGQGHNKQFF. The rearrangement joins TRBV4-1 to TRBJ2-1; the match to TRBD1 covers 9 bases. There are 14 residues in the CDR3. Per the germline V gene, CDR1 is MGHRA and CDR2 is YSYEKL.

The chain joins TRBV6-6 to TRBJ2-5, with D perhaps given as TRBD1 or TRBD2 (5 bases each). The germline V gene encodes CDR1 MNHNY and CDR2 SVGAGI (reference sequence). Trimming took off 2 bases at V and 5 bases at J, with 15 bases between the two ends. The CDR3 loop spans 15 amino acids. Written as DNA, the CDR3 is TGTGCCAGCAGTTACAACGGGACCTTTGTGGAGACCCAGTACTTC. Its translation: CASSYNGTFVETQYF.

This chain connects TRBV10-3 to TRBJ1-1, with a possible D match to TRBD1 (5 bases). CDR1 and CDR2 (germline): ENHRY, SYGVKD. The CDR3 has 12 amino acids. The CDR3 DNA follows: TGTGCGGCAGACGGGGGGAACACTGAAGCTTTCTTT. Its translation is CAADGGNTEAFF.

The chain combines TRBV19 with TRBJ2-7; 9 nucleotides agree with TRBD1. The junction had 6 bases not matched to a gene; V was cut back by 5 bases and J by 7 bases. Germline V lookup: CDR1 LNHDA, CDR2 SQIVND (reference sequence). The CDR3 totals 13 residues. CDR3: CASSPWTGEEQYF. The CDR3 DNA sequence: TGTGCCAGTAGTCCCTGGACAGGGGAAGAGCAGTACTTC.

This chain joins TRBV20-1 and TRBJ2-1; D is unclear. Germline V lookup: CDR1 DFQATT, CDR2 SNEGSKA (reference sequence). This CDR3 comprises 11 residues. V was clipped by 3 bases and J by 12 bases, with 12 bases between them. CDR3 coding DNA: TGCAGTGCTAGTTCGGCTGGTGGGCAGTTCTTC. Translated, it gives CSASSAGGQFF.

This clonotype was recorded only once. V usage is TRBV19 and J usage is TRBJ1-5, with a weak D call TRBD1 (5 bases). The CDR3 totals 17 residues. V shed 2 bases and J shed 5 bases, with 19 bases lying between them. The germline V gene has CDR1 LNHDA and CDR2 SQIVND (reference sequence). The CDR3: CASSITLAQGIDQPQHF. CDR3 sequence (DNA): TGTGCCAGTAGTATAACTCTTGCCCAGGGAATTGATCAGCCCCAGCATTTT.

This chain joins TRBV4-1 and TRBJ2-1, with D hard to call. Trimming cost V 3 bases and J 5 bases, with 11 bases left between them. The CDR3 has 14 residues. Germline values: CDR1 MGHRA, CDR2 YSYEKL. This chain's CDR3 is CASSQIKPHNEQFF. CDR3 sequence (DNA): TGCGCCAGCAGCCAGATAAAACCCCACAATGAGCAGTTCTTC.

The chain has TRBV27 and TRBJ1-1; D gene unclear. V was shortened by 3 bases and J by 1 base, with 9 bases between the two germline ends. From germline, CDR1 is MNHEY and CDR2 SMNVEV (reference sequence). The CDR3 contains 14 residues. The CDR3 coding sequence is TGTGCCAGCAGTTTCGATACGGGGAACACTGAAGCTTTCTTT. This encodes CASSFDTGNTEAFF.

The J gene is TRBJ2-2, the V gene TRBV2; 10 nucleotides match TRBD2. Germline CDR1 and CDR2: SNHLY and FYNNEI. The CDR3 has 17 residues. Germline trimming cut 6 bases from V and 2 bases from J; bases unmatched to any gene: 9. This chain's CDR3 is CASSVTLAGVNTGELFF. The CDR3 nucleotides are TGTGCCAGCAGCGTTACCCTAGCGGGGGTCAACACCGGGGAGCTGTTTTTT.

Ten or more counts support this clonotype. The chain combines TRBV7-2 with TRBJ1-5, with D perhaps TRBD1 (5 bases). This CDR3 is 15 amino acids long. Germline CDR1 reads SGHTA; CDR2 reads FQGNSA. Trimming shortened V by 5 bases and J by 2 bases, and 13 bases separated the two germline ends. The CDR3 reads CASSPPGGGNQPQHF. The CDR3 DNA follows: TGTGCCAGCAGCCCCCCCGGGGGAGGCAATCAGCCCCAGCATTTT. Complete variable domain (other parts from reference TRBV7-2 and TRBJ1-5): GAGVSQSPSNKVTEKGKDVELRCDPISGHTALYWYRQSLGQGLEFLIYFQGNSAPDKSGLPSDRFSAERTGGSVSTLTIQRTQQEDSAVYLCASSPPGGGNQPQHFGDGTRLSIL.

The J gene is TRBJ2-7, the V gene TRBV7-4; D may be TRBD1 or TRBD2 (6 bases each). Germline V gene data show CDR1 as SGHVT and CDR2 as SQSDAQ. This CDR3 region has 13 residues. Between the trimmed V and J ends, which lost 5 bases and 5 bases, there was a span of 13 bases. In DNA, the CDR3 is TGTGCCAGCAGCACAGGGACTGTCGACGAGCAGTACTTC. It specifies CASSTGTVDEQYF.

In this sample, this clonotype turned up a few times. The V call is TRBV12-3 or TRBV12-4, the J call TRBJ1-5, with TRBD1 identical over 10 bases. The CDR3 covers 19 residues. Unmatched junction bases numbered 14, after V lost 5 bases and J lost 1 base. CDR3: CASSGLGQGLDRSNQPQHF. CDR3 nucleotides: TGTGCCAGCAGTGGTTTGGGACAGGGGTTAGACAGGAGCAATCAGCCCCAGCATTTT.

This clonotype appeared a few times. This chain links TRBV6-8 with TRBJ1-1; 9 nucleotides agree with TRBD1. Trimming removed 4 bases from V and 8 bases from J; junction bases left unmatched: 5. This CDR3 region has 13 residues. The V gene's germline CDR1 is MNHGY and CDR2 SAAAGT. The CDR3: CASSWGQGLEAFF. CDR3 bases: TGTGCCAGCAGTTGGGGACAGGGTCTCGAAGCTTTCTTT.

Many counts were recorded for this clonotype. The V gene is TRBV12-3 or TRBV12-4, the J gene TRBJ1-4, with D possibly TRBD1 on 6 matching bases. The CDR3 contains 15 residues. Trimming removed 6 bases from V and 3 bases from J, with 14 bases in between. DNA for the CDR3: TGTGCCAGCAGCCTCGGACAGTATGCTAATGAAAAACTGTTTTTT. It yields the protein CASSLGQYANEKLFF.

This clonotype was picked up a small number of times. The chain uses TRBV2 and TRBJ2-1; TRBD2 matches at 8 bases. Germline loops: CDR1 SNHLY, CDR2 FYNNEI. This CDR3 is 15 amino acids long. DNA for the CDR3: TGTGCTTCTGGAGGGGCTAGCGGGCCGTACAATGAGCAGTTCTTC. Translated, it gives CASGGASGPYNEQFF. The whole variable domain, filled in from reference TRBV2 and TRBJ2-1, reads EPEVTQTPSHQVTQMGQEVILRCVPISNHLYFYWYRQILGQKVEFLVSFYNNEISEKSEIFDDQFSVERPDGSNFTLKIRSTKLEDSAMYFCASGGASGPYNEQFFGPGTRLTVL.

This clonotype was found a few times. This chain uses TRBV6-1 with TRBJ2-5; TRBD2 agrees at 14 bases. V lost 8 bases, J lost 5 bases, and 7 bases stayed unmatched. The CDR3 sequence is 15 residues long. Looked up from germline, CDR1 is MNHNS and CDR2 is SASEGT. CDR3 sequence: CASRSGLAGVETQYF. CDR3 in DNA: TGTGCCAGCCGATCGGGACTAGCGGGGGTTGAGACCCAGTACTTC.

The chain carries TRBV20-1 and TRBJ2-5, with D possibly being TRBD1 (6 bases). Deletions cut 5 bases from V and 1 base from J, with 14 bases between. The CDR3 is 14 residues long. Per the germline V gene, CDR1 is DFQATT and CDR2 is SNEGSKA (reference sequence). The CDR3 reads CSAPGTRAQETQYF. CDR3 bases: TGCAGTGCTCCCGGGACACGAGCCCAAGAGACCCAGTACTTC.

The chain is built from TRBV3-1 and TRBJ2-1; no clear D gene. The CDR3 has 13 residues. V lost 5 bases, J lost 8 bases, and 13 bases lay in between. Per germline, CDR1 LGHDT and CDR2 YNNKEL (reference sequence). The CDR3 region has the DNA TGTGCCAGCAGCGGACGAGTGAGCTATGAGCAGTTCTTC. It translates to CASSGRVSYEQFF.